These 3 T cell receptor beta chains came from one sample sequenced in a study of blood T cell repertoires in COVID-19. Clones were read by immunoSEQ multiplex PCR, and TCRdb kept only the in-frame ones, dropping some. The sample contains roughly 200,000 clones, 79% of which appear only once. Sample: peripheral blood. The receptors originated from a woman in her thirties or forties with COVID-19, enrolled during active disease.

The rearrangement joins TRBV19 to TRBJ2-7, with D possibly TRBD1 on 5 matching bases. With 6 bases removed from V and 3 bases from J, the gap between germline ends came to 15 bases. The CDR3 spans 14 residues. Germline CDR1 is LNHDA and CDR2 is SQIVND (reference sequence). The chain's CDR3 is CASRDTQSHYEQYF. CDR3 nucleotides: TGTGCCAGTAGGGACACCCAAAGCCACTACGAGCAGTACTTC.

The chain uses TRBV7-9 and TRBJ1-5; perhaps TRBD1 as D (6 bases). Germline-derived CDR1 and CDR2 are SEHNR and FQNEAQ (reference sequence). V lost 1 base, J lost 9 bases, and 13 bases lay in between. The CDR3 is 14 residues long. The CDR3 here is CASSLVGTSPPQHF. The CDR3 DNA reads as TGTGCCAGCAGCTTAGTTGGGACATCCCCGCCCCAGCATTTT.

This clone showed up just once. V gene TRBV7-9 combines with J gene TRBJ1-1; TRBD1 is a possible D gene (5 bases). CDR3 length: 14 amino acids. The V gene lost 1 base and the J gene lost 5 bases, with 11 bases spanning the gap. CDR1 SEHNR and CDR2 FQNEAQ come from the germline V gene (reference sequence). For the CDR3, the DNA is TGTGCCAGCAGCTTAGGGGGGGACTGGACTGAAGCTTTCTTT. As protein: CASSLGGDWTEAFF.